This T cell receptor (beta chain) was sequenced in a study of cytomegalovirus exposure and HLA in healthy donors. 60 Vbeta and 13 Jbeta primers were used in PCR. Profiled with immunoSEQ multiplex PCR; TCRdb holds only in-frame clones, not every one. Of 120,000 or so clones listed, 75% to 85% are singletons. The CDR3 runs 13 residues. V lost 4 bases and J lost 3, with 10 bases in between. Germline assignment: CDR1 SGHDT and CDR2 YYEEEE. Sequenced: PBMCs. The chain links TRBV5-6 to TRBJ2-5, with D possibly TRBD2 on 5 matching bases. This receptor was taken from a male donor in good health and CMV-seronegative. CDR3 sequence: CASSRTRKETQYF. CDR3 DNA: TGTGCCAGCAGCCGGACTCGGAAAGAGACCCAGTACTTC.